These 20 T cell receptor beta chains came from one sample sequenced in a study of T cells in localized non-small cell lung cancer. Some clones are missing from TCRdb's copy, which holds only in-frame ones; the method was immunoSEQ multiplex PCR. The sample has approximately 45,000 clones; roughly 79% are singletons. Material: peripheral blood mononuclear cells, obtained before any cancer treatment. Receptors were obtained from a man aged 40 to 69 with stage III lung adenocarcinoma.

The chain is built from TRBV30 and TRBJ2-7; D is ambiguous. Trimming cost V 0 bases and J 3 bases, with 6 bases left between them. The CDR3 length is 12 residues. The V gene's germline CDR1 is GTSNPN and CDR2 SVGIG (reference sequence). This CDR3 reads CAWSVAGYEQYF. CDR3 sequence (DNA): TGTGCCTGGAGTGTAGCAGGCTACGAGCAGTACTTC.

This clone was detected only once. This chain connects TRBV6-1 to TRBJ2-7; 7 bases align to TRBD1. Germline CDR1 reads MNHNS; CDR2 reads SASEGT. V was clipped by 1 base and J by 6 bases; unmatched bases: 3. CDR3 length: 13 residues. The CDR3 loop is CASSEDRGTEQYF. DNA of the CDR3: TGTGCCAGCAGTGAAGACAGGGGAACCGAGCAGTACTTC.

The J gene is TRBJ2-7, the V gene TRBV4-1, with D maybe TRBD2 (6 bases). V gave up 3 bases and J gave up 4 bases, with 10 bases separating them. The germline gives CDR1 MGHRA, CDR2 YSYEKL. This CDR3 is 13 amino acids long. This CDR3 reads CASSQGTLYEQYF. DNA of the CDR3: TGCGCCAGCAGCCAGGGGACTCTGTACGAGCAGTACTTC.

The chain uses TRBV2 and TRBJ2-7; possibly TRBD1 or TRBD2 for D (5 bases each). The germline CDR1 and CDR2 sequences are SNHLY and FYNNEI. CDR3 length equals 14 residues. V was pared by 2 bases and J by 0 bases, with 8 bases between. The CDR3 nucleotides read TGTGCCAGCAGTGAATGGGGGTTCTCCTACGAGCAGTACTTC. It specifies CASSEWGFSYEQYF.

In its sample, this clone ranks as large. The V and J genes are TRBV6-4 and TRBJ2-3; 10 bases map to TRBD2. This CDR3 has 15 residues. V trimming: 5 bases; J trimming: 2 bases; junction bases outside the gene matches: 4. The V gene's germline CDR1 is MRHNA and CDR2 SNTAGT. This CDR3 reads CASSLLAGTTDTQYF. In DNA form, the CDR3 reads TGTGCCAGCAGTTTACTAGCGGGGACCACAGATACGCAGTATTTT.

The rearrangement links TRBV25-1 to TRBJ2-3; D may correspond to TRBD1 or TRBD2 (5 bases each). V lost 5 bases, J lost 2 bases, and 11 bases lay in between. The CDR3 consists of 14 residues. The V gene's germline CDR1 is MGHDK and CDR2 SYGVNS. Written as DNA, the CDR3 is TGTGCCAGCAGTCTAAGGGGACCCACAGATACGCAGTATTTT. This gives the protein CASSLRGPTDTQYF.

This clone was observed a few times. This chain uses TRBV25-1 with TRBJ1-1; weak D call: TRBD1 (6 bases). Germline V CDR1 and CDR2: MGHDK, SYGVNS. With 4 bases removed from V and 4 bases from J, the gap between germline ends came to 16 bases. The CDR3 covers 15 residues. Here the CDR3 reads CASSGLGAGGTEAFF. The CDR3 DNA reads as TGTGCCAGCAGTGGTCTGGGGGCCGGGGGCACTGAAGCTTTCTTT.

The gene calls are TRBV6-5 and TRBJ2-7; D gene ambiguous. The V gene's germline CDR1 is MNHEY and CDR2 SVGAGI. CDR3 length: 11 amino acids. Between the trimmed V and J ends, which lost 3 bases and 5 bases, there was a span of 5 bases. The CDR3 DNA is TGTGCCAGCAGTTATCTTCACGAGCAGTACTTC. The encoded protein is CASSYLHEQYF.

This clone showed up just once. This chain joins TRBV6-6 and TRBJ1-2; D unclear. CDR1 and CDR2 from the germline V gene are MNHNY and SVGAGI (reference sequence). Trimming stripped 5 bases from V and 5 bases from J, with 12 bases between. CDR3 length: 13 residues. CDR3 DNA sequence: TGTGCCAGCAGTCCAGGCCGGGTATATGGCTACACCTTC. Its translation is CASSPGRVYGYTF.

The chain uses TRBV5-6 and TRBJ2-1, with D perhaps matching TRBD2 (6 bases). Germline V gives CDR1 SGHDT, CDR2 YYEEEE. CDR3 length: 12 amino acids. V was pared by 4 bases and J by 15 bases, with 17 bases between. The DNA for the CDR3 is TGTGCCAGCAGCCTGGAGGAGGGCCGGCGGTTCTTC. Residues: CASSLEEGRRFF.

The chain links TRBV27 to TRBJ1-2, with a weak D call TRBD1 (6 bases). The CDR3 loop spans 14 amino acids. Germline V gives CDR1 MNHEY, CDR2 SMNVEV (reference sequence). Trimming cost V 0 bases and J 5 bases, with 10 bases left between them. CDR3 protein: CASSLSGHLYGYTF. Here the CDR3 DNA reads TGTGCCAGCAGTTTATCGGGACACCTATATGGCTACACCTTC.

This clone was seen a handful of times. The chain uses TRBV23-1 and TRBJ2-1; no clear D. TRBV23-1 is sorted into the ORF group, with uncertain function. This CDR3 comprises 10 residues. Trimming shortened V by 8 bases and J by 5 bases, and 4 bases separated the two germline ends. The CDR3 sequence: CASGNNEQFF. CDR3 nucleotide sequence: TGCGCCAGCGGCAACAATGAGCAGTTCTTC.

This clone was picked up many times. The gene calls are TRBV6-6 and TRBJ2-7; TRBD2 is a possible D gene (5 bases). CDR3 length: 12 residues. The V and J ends lost 4 bases and 3 bases respectively, with 7 bases between them. CDR1 is MNHNY and CDR2 is SVGAGI in the germline V gene (reference sequence). The CDR3 nucleotides read TGTGCCAGCAGTTGGGCGGGCTACGAGCAGTACTTC. Encoded protein: CASSWAGYEQYF.

V and J are TRBV11-2 and TRBJ2-3; D ambiguous. Germline V gives CDR1 SGHAT, CDR2 FQNNGV. CDR3 length equals 11 residues. V lost 4 bases to trimming and J lost 10 bases, with 9 bases between them. This CDR3 is CASSSPSAQYF. In nucleotides, the CDR3 is TGTGCCAGCAGCTCCCCGTCGGCGCAGTATTTT.

V and J are TRBV5-4 and TRBJ2-5; 12 bases fit TRBD2. The ends lost 4 bases at V and 5 bases at J; junction bases unmatched: 6. The CDR3 covers 15 residues. The germline CDR1 and CDR2 sequences are SGHNT and YYREEE (reference sequence). The CDR3: CASSMGLAGGETQYF. CDR3 sequence (DNA): TGTGCCAGCAGCATGGGACTAGCGGGCGGCGAGACCCAGTACTTC.

The CDR3 DNA reads as TGTGCCTGGTGGGATAATGAAAAACTGTTTTTT. It encodes CAWWDNEKLFF. The chain combines TRBV30 with TRBJ1-4; D is undetermined. Germline V gives CDR1 GTSNPN, CDR2 SVGIG (reference sequence). The CDR3 contains 11 residues. V was trimmed by 5 bases and J by 4 bases, leaving 5 bases between them.

This clone was observed a single time. The chain carries TRBV11-2 and TRBJ2-7, with 10 bases identical to TRBD1. The CDR3 contains 14 residues. Germline V CDR1 and CDR2: SGHAT, FQNNGV. Trimming took 3 bases from V and 7 from J; bases not matched to a gene: 6. The CDR3 DNA reads as TGTGCCAGCAGCTTCGCGGGACAGGGGAGAGAGCAGTACTTC. This sequence encodes CASSFAGQGREQYF.

The rearrangement links TRBV27 to TRBJ2-7; TRBD1 matches at 7 bases. V shed 5 bases and J 3 bases; nucleotides not matched to a gene: 10. The CDR3 covers 15 residues. CDR1 is MNHEY and CDR2 is SMNVEV in the germline V gene (reference sequence). The CDR3 here is CASSPTGTANYEQYF. CDR3 nucleotides: TGTGCCAGCAGTCCTACCGGGACAGCGAACTACGAGCAGTACTTC.

This chain connects TRBV7-6 to TRBJ1-3, with a weak D call TRBD1 (6 bases). V was pared by 5 bases and J by 4 bases, with 12 bases between. The CDR3 runs to 14 residues. Germline CDR1 is SGHVS and CDR2 is FNYEAQ. The CDR3 protein is CASSPDSIGNTIYF. The CDR3 bases are TGTGCCAGCAGCCCGGACAGCATCGGAAACACCATATATTTT.

The genes are TRBV6-6 and TRBJ1-2; 7 positions agree with TRBD1. Germline V gives CDR1 MNHNY, CDR2 SVGAGI (reference sequence). Trimming at V came to 0 bases and at J to 4 bases, leaving 5 bases not matched to a gene. The CDR3 contains 15 residues. The CDR3 protein is CASSYSAQGSYGYTF. CDR3 nucleotide sequence: TGTGCCAGCAGTTACTCGGCACAGGGGAGCTATGGCTACACCTTC.